This paragraph reports one T cell receptor beta chain. Its antigen remains unidentified. This record belongs to a study of vaccination and CD4 T cells after COVID-19. Sequenced with the Oncomine TCR Beta short-read assay was DNA taken from cultured CD4+ T cells. In TCRdb, the PCR reads were re-called with MiXCR into one record per CDR3 protein. This table has some 17,000 distinct CDR3 sequences, almost 40% appearing once. Treatment in this sample: roughly nine-day PBMC culture with coronavirus spike peptide pools or control peptides (ViraFEST assay). This receptor was obtained from a human donor who had recovered from COVID-19. Sequenced input: CD4+ T cells from blood, cultured in vitro.

CDR3 DNA: TGCAGTGCTACTAAAGGGGTCGGAAACACCATATATTTT. Its protein is CSATKGVGNTIYF. The chain is built from TRBV20-1 and TRBJ1-3; tentative D call: TRBD1 (5 bases). Germline CDR1 DFQATT, CDR2 SNEGSKA (reference sequence). Trimming pared 4 bases from V and 4 bases from J, leaving 11 bases between. The CDR3 covers 13 residues.